This TCR beta chain derives from a study of PD-L1 blockade in urothelial cancer. About the research overall: Patients commenced atezolizumab at some point between 2014 and 2015, and it was given at 1,200 mg intravenously every 3 weeks. Male sex and bladder-origin urothelial cancer were recorded for twenty-five of 29 patients.

Time point noted: pretreatment peripheral blood. TCRdb keeps only in-frame clones here, not all; method: immunoSEQ multiplex PCR. The sample lists around 45,000 clones, 75% to 90% occurring once. The CDR3 totals 13 residues. The genes are TRBV21-1 and TRBJ1-1; the DNA was not used to check the table's D call, TRBD1. TRBV21-1 is listed as a pseudogene. The source material was PBMCs, sampled around atezolizumab (anti-PD-L1) treatment. This receptor was obtained from a man between 50 and 59 years old with urothelial cancer. In DNA, the CDR3 is TGTGCCAGCAGCAAAACCCCAGTCACTGAAGCTTTCTTT. Protein product: CASSKTPVTEAFF.